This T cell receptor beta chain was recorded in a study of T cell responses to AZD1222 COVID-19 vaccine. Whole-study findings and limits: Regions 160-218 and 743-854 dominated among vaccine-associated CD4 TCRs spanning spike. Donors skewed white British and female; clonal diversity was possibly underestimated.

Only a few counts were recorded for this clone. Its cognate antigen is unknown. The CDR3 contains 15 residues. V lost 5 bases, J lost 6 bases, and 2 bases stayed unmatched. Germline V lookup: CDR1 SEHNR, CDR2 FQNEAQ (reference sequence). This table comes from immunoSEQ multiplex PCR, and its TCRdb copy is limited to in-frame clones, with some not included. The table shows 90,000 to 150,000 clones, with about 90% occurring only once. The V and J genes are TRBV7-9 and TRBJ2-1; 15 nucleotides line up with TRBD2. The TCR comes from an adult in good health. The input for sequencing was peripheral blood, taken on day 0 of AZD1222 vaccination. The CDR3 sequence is CASSGLAGGINEQFF. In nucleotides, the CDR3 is TGTGCCAGCAGCGGACTAGCGGGAGGGATCAATGAGCAGTTCTTC.